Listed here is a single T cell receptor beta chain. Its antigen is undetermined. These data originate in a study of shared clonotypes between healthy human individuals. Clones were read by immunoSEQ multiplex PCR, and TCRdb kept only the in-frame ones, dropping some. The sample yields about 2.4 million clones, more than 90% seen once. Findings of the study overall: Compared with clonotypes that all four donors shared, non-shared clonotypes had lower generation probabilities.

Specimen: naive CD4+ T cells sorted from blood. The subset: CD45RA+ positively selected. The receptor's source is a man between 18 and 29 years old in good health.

The CDR3 region has the DNA TGTGCCAGCAGTTTCACCTACAGGGGGCCGACTGAAGCTTTCTTT. It encodes CASSFTYRGPTEAFF. The rearrangement joins TRBV28 to TRBJ1-1; 9 bases are a match to TRBD1. The germline gives CDR1 MDHEN, CDR2 SYDVKM. V shed 3 bases, J shed 5 bases, and the junction held 7 bases outside the gene matches. There are 15 residues in the CDR3.